The 30 T cell receptor beta chains below were found in one sample sequenced in a study of T cells in Graves' hyperthyroidism and ophthalmopathy. RNA transcripts yielded amplified TCR beta CDR3 regions. The HTBI set primed first-round TCR CDR3 RT-PCR. TCRdb re-called the multiplex PCR reads with MiXCR, one entry per CDR3 protein. The sample consists of under 350,000 distinct CDR3 sequences, roughly 15% of them appearing once. Sequencing was done on a sample of blood. The receptors shown here come from a woman in her 40s with Graves' hyperthyroidism.

At least ten counts were recorded for this clonotype. V gene TRBV5-6 combines with J gene TRBJ1-5, with TRBD1 as a possible D gene (5 bases). The CDR3 runs 16 residues. Germline V gene lookup returns CDR1 SGHDT and CDR2 YYEEEE. Trimming took off 0 bases at V and 2 bases at J, with 12 bases between the two ends. The CDR3 loop reads CASSLGDLGRNQPQHF. Written as DNA, the CDR3 is TGTGCCAGCAGCTTGGGGGACCTCGGACGCAATCAGCCCCAGCATTTT.

This clonotype was counted ten times or more. J is TRBJ1-3 and V is TRBV7-6; D possibly corresponds to TRBD1 (5 bases). V shed 5 bases and J shed 2 bases, with 16 bases lying between them. This CDR3 is 16 amino acids long. Per the germline V gene, CDR1 is SGHVS and CDR2 is FNYEAQ. CDR3: CASSIDRRQPGNTIYF. The CDR3 nucleotides are TGTGCCAGCAGCATCGACAGACGACAACCTGGAAACACCATATATTTT.

This clonotype has a handful of counts. V and J are TRBV6-2 or TRBV6-3 and TRBJ2-3; D is unresolved. The CDR3 is 14 amino acids. V lost 0 bases and J lost 2, with 6 bases in between. Germline loops: CDR1 MNHEY, CDR2 SVGEGT. Here the CDR3 DNA reads TGTGCCAGCAGTTACTCGTCTCTCACAGATACGCAGTATTTT. It yields the protein CASSYSSLTDTQYF.

The chain carries TRBV19 and TRBJ2-2, with D unresolved. Germline loops: CDR1 LNHDA, CDR2 SQIVND (reference sequence). CDR3 size: 14 residues. V lost 3 bases and J 1 base, leaving 6 bases between the germline ends. The CDR3 DNA follows: TGTGCCAGTAGTATTCGCGGGAACACCGGGGAGCTGTTTTTT. It specifies CASSIRGNTGELFF. Combining the CDR3 with reference TRBV19 and TRBJ2-2 gives the whole variable domain DGGITQSPKYLFRKEGQNVTLSCEQNLNHDAMYWYRQDPGQGLRLIYYSQIVNDFQKGDIAEGYSVSREKKESFPLTVTSAQKNPTAFYLCASSIRGNTGELFFGEGSRLTVL.

This clonotype came up many times. The rearrangement uses TRBV28 and TRBJ2-1; no definite D call. Germline CDR1 and CDR2: MDHEN and SYDVKM. Trimming shortened V by 4 bases and J by 8 bases, and 6 bases separated the two germline ends. CDR3 length: 11 residues. CDR3 sequence reads: CASSYRDEQFF. CDR3 coding DNA: TGTGCCAGCAGTTATCGCGATGAGCAGTTCTTC.

This chain connects TRBV18 to TRBJ2-5; the match to TRBD1 covers 7 bases. The germline CDR1 and CDR2 sequences are KGHSH and LQKENI. The CDR3 consists of 15 residues. V gave up 4 bases and J gave up 2 bases; unmatched junction bases: 7. The CDR3 loop reads CASSLGTASQETQYF. CDR3 nucleotide sequence: TGTGCCAGCTCACTAGGGACAGCGTCGCAAGAGACCCAGTACTTC.

Many counts were recorded for this clonotype. Compared with germline, one end of the junction differs, possibly owing to a read error. The chain joins TRBV6-1 to TRBJ2-1; D perhaps matches TRBD2 (5 bases). Germline V lookup: CDR1 MNHNS, CDR2 SASEGT. CDR3 length: 16 amino acids. The CDR3 spells CASSEDYRIAYNEQFF. The CDR3 nucleotides are TGTGCCAGCAGCGAAGACTACCGGATCGCCTACAATGAGCAGTTCTTC.

J is TRBJ2-5 and V is TRBV25-1; perhaps TRBD1 as D (5 bases). The ends were cut back, 1 base at V and 2 bases at J, with 8 bases in the middle. The CDR3 runs to 14 residues. CDR1 is MGHDK, CDR2 SYGVNS, per germline. CDR3 sequence (DNA): TGTGCCAGCAGTGAATGGGGCGAACAAGAGACCCAGTACTTC. It encodes CASSEWGEQETQYF.

Many counts were recorded for this clonotype. V gene TRBV20-1 combines with J gene TRBJ1-1, with D perhaps matching TRBD1 (6 bases). Germline CDR1 DFQATT, CDR2 SNEGSKA (reference sequence). This CDR3 is 14 amino acids long. V gave up 5 bases and J gave up 8 bases, with 21 bases separating them. The CDR3, as DNA: TGCAGTGCTCCCCTACAGGGATACTCACAAGAAGCTTTCTTT. It translates to CSAPLQGYSQEAFF.

This clonotype was picked up many times. The rearrangement joins TRBV7-2 to TRBJ1-5, with a weak D call TRBD1 (5 bases). This CDR3 region has 12 residues. Germline V gene lookup returns CDR1 SGHTA and CDR2 FQGNSA. V lost 4 bases to trimming and J lost 8 bases, with 9 bases between them. CDR3 coding DNA: TGTGCCAGCAGCTCCAGAGGGGAGCCCCAGCATTTT. It specifies CASSSRGEPQHF.

This clonotype has just a few counts. A much larger clone differs from this one at a single base, so this may be a read error. No conserved phenylalanine or tryptophan ends this CDR3, so it is likely a read error. The J gene is TRBJ1-5, the V gene TRBV6-4; D is undetermined. V lost 7 bases, J lost 2 bases, and 15 bases lay in between. The CDR3 loop spans 15 amino acids. Germline values: CDR1 MRHNA, CDR2 SNTAGT. The chain's CDR3 is CASIPALSRNQPQHL. The CDR3 nucleotides read TGTGCCAGCATCCCAGCCTTAAGCCGCAATCAGCCCCAGCATCTT.

The chain uses TRBV7-9 and TRBJ2-1; maybe TRBD1 (6 bases). CDR1 is SEHNR, CDR2 FQNEAQ, per germline (reference sequence). Trimming stripped 0 bases from V and 4 bases from J, with 13 bases between. The CDR3 covers 16 residues. The CDR3 loop is CASSLAPGTSYNEQFF. The DNA of the CDR3 is TGTGCCAGCAGCTTAGCCCCCGGGACATCGTACAATGAGCAGTTCTTC.

This clonotype was seen ten or more times. The rearrangement joins TRBV7-2 to TRBJ1-5; 9 bases line up with TRBD1. CDR1 is SGHTA, CDR2 FQGNSA, per germline. Trimming took 5 bases from V and 1 from J; bases not matched to a gene: 3. The length of the CDR3 is 15 residues. The CDR3 reads CASSATGGSNQPQHF. The CDR3 coding sequence is TGTGCCAGCAGCGCGACAGGGGGAAGCAATCAGCCCCAGCATTTT.

This clonotype occurred many times. The J gene is TRBJ1-1, the V gene TRBV7-9; D unclear. This CDR3 has 12 residues. Trimming took 1 base from V and 4 from J, leaving 4 bases between them. CDR1 is SEHNR and CDR2 is FQNEAQ in the germline V gene (reference sequence). The CDR3 sequence: CASSLGRTEAFF. As DNA, the CDR3 is TGTGCCAGCAGCTTAGGCCGCACTGAAGCTTTCTTT.

This clonotype was seen once. A read error is possible here, since a much larger clone lies one base away. The V gene is TRBV6-2 or TRBV6-3, the J gene TRBJ1-2, with TRBD1 as a possible D gene (6 bases). Trimming left V 5 bases short and J 4 bases short, with 11 bases between. This CDR3 spans 13 amino acids. Looked up from germline, CDR1 is MNHEY and CDR2 is SVGEGT. Written as DNA, the CDR3 is TGTGCCAGCAGTAGGACAGTGCTCTATGGCTACACCTTC. It is translated as CASSRTVLYGYTF.

This clonotype has a handful of counts. V gene TRBV10-3 combines with J gene TRBJ2-1; 9 bases agree with TRBD1. The CDR3 loop spans 14 amino acids. The germline gives CDR1 ENHRY, CDR2 SYGVKD. V shed 2 bases and J 13 bases; nucleotides not matched to a gene: 9. The CDR3 region has the DNA TGTGCCATCAGTGAGAAGAGACAGGGGGAAGAACAGTTCTTC. As protein: CAISEKRQGEEQFF.

This clonotype occurred many times. J is TRBJ1-1 and V is TRBV29-1; 9 bases fit TRBD1. There are 14 residues in the CDR3. After removal of 5 bases from V and 4 bases from J, the junction contained 8 bases not matched to a gene. The V gene's germline CDR1 is SQVTM and CDR2 ANQGSEA. The CDR3 DNA is TGCAGCGTTCCACAGGGGGCGCGTACCACTGAAGCTTTCTTT. Translating it yields CSVPQGARTTEAFF. Full variable domain (missing parts from reference TRBV29-1 and TRBJ1-1): SAVISQKPSRDICQRGTSLTIQCQVDSQVTMMFWYRQQPGQSLTLIATANQGSEATYESGFVIDKFPISRPNLTFSTLTVSNMSPEDSSIYLCSVPQGARTTEAFFGQGTRLTVV.

In its sample, this clonotype was seen many times. The chain is built from TRBV28 and TRBJ1-6; the D gene is possibly TRBD1 (5 bases). V lost 7 bases and J 3 bases, leaving 10 bases between the germline ends. The CDR3 is 14 amino acids. Germline-derived CDR1 and CDR2 are MDHEN and SYDVKM. This CDR3 is CASTVTDYNSPLHF. CDR3 bases: TGTGCCAGCACCGTGACAGACTATAATTCACCCCTCCACTTT.

This clonotype was counted many times. This chain connects TRBV5-6 to TRBJ1-1, with D hard to call. Germline V CDR1 and CDR2: SGHDT, YYEEEE. The CDR3 loop spans 12 amino acids. The V and J ends lost 0 bases and 10 bases respectively, with 10 bases between them. CDR3: CASSLGPEGAFF. For the CDR3, the DNA is TGTGCCAGCAGCTTGGGGCCGGAGGGAGCTTTCTTT.

This clonotype was counted many times. J is TRBJ1-5 and V is TRBV25-1; D uncertain. V was pared by 3 bases and J by 7 bases, with 10 bases between. This CDR3 has 13 amino acids. Germline lookup yields CDR1 MGHDK and CDR2 SYGVNS. The CDR3 here is CASSEVSGQPQHF. CDR3 sequence (DNA): TGTGCCAGCAGTGAGGTGAGCGGACAGCCCCAGCATTTT.

There are a few counts of this clonotype. This chain joins TRBV20-1 and TRBJ2-1; no firm D call. V was trimmed by 5 bases and J by 8 bases, leaving 10 bases between them. CDR1 and CDR2 from the germline V gene are DFQATT and SNEGSKA (reference sequence). The CDR3 runs to 11 residues. In nucleotides, the CDR3 is TGCAGTGCTCAAAGCCCCGATGAGCAGTTCTTC. It yields the protein CSAQSPDEQFF.

Regarding this clonotype: This CDR3 fails to terminate in the conserved phenylalanine or tryptophan, so it likely reflects a read error. V gene TRBV12-3 or TRBV12-4 combines with J gene TRBJ2-5; D remains ambiguous. Trimming removed 6 bases from V and 0 bases from J, with 11 bases in between. This CDR3 spans 14 amino acids. The CDR3 region is CASRSTANQETQYL. The CDR3 DNA reads as TGTGCCAGCAGGTCTACGGCAAACCAAGAGACCCAGTACCTC.

This clonotype was counted ten times or more. This sequence joins TRBV29-1 and TRBJ1-4; D is perhaps TRBD1 (5 bases). V shed 2 bases and J shed 8 bases, with 15 bases lying between them. CDR1 and CDR2 from the germline V gene are SQVTM and ANQGSEA. The CDR3 totals 14 residues. CDR3 bases: TGCAGCGTTGAACAAGGGCAGGGCGGGGAAAAACTGTTTTTT. This encodes CSVEQGQGGEKLFF. Full variable domain (missing parts from reference TRBV29-1 and TRBJ1-4): SAVISQKPSRDICQRGTSLTIQCQVDSQVTMMFWYRQQPGQSLTLIATANQGSEATYESGFVIDKFPISRPNLTFSTLTVSNMSPEDSSIYLCSVEQGQGGEKLFFGSGTQLSVL.

This chain uses TRBV14 with TRBJ2-1, with D unresolved. Deletions cut 3 bases from V and 6 bases from J, with 9 bases between. The CDR3 consists of 13 residues. Germline lookup yields CDR1 SGHDN and CDR2 FVKESK. The CDR3 is CASSQGRVNEQFF. The DNA for the CDR3 is TGTGCCAGCAGCCAGGGCCGAGTCAATGAGCAGTTCTTC.

This clonotype came up many times. The chain links TRBV19 to TRBJ1-1, with 7 bases that match TRBD1. Germline CDR1 is LNHDA and CDR2 is SQIVND (reference sequence). The CDR3 length is 15 residues. V lost 5 bases, J lost 2 bases, and 8 bases stayed unmatched. The CDR3 DNA reads as TGTGCCAGTAGTCTCCAGGGACAGTTTAACACTGAAGCTTTCTTT. Translating gives CASSLQGQFNTEAFF.

This sequence joins TRBV3-1 and TRBJ2-1; TRBD1 matches at 7 bases. Germline V gene sequence: CDR1 LGHDT, CDR2 YNNKEL (reference sequence). This CDR3 comprises 13 residues. After removal of 11 bases from V and 0 bases from J, the junction contained 4 bases not matched to a gene. CDR3 sequence (DNA): TGTGCCGTGAGGGGGCTCTCCTACAATGAGCAGTTCTTC. Translation: CAVRGLSYNEQFF.

The J gene is TRBJ1-1, the V gene TRBV9, with D perhaps TRBD1 (6 bases). The CDR3 length is 16 residues. Germline V lookup: CDR1 SGDLS, CDR2 YYNGEE. The ends were cut back, 2 bases at V and 4 bases at J, with 18 bases in the middle. CDR3 sequence: CASSVGQRFVGTEAFF. CDR3 in DNA: TGTGCCAGCAGCGTCGGACAGCGGTTCGTGGGCACTGAAGCTTTCTTT.

This clonotype was recorded many times. This sequence joins TRBV28 and TRBJ1-5; D is unclear. From germline, CDR1 is MDHEN and CDR2 SYDVKM. V was clipped by 2 bases and J by 6 bases, with 17 bases between them. CDR3 length: 16 amino acids. CDR3 residues: CASSLLAPLDRQPQHF. For the CDR3, the DNA is TGTGCCAGCAGTTTACTGGCACCTTTAGACCGTCAGCCCCAGCATTTT.

The table lists this clonotype with many counts. The CDR3 loop reads CASSLTGFSGNTIYF. The CDR3 region has the DNA TGTGCCAGCAGTTTAACAGGGTTCTCTGGAAACACCATATATTTT. The chain recombines TRBV28 with TRBJ1-3; possible D gene TRBD1, 6 bases. Germline V gives CDR1 MDHEN, CDR2 SYDVKM. CDR3 length equals 15 residues. V lost 2 bases, J lost 0 bases, and 8 bases lay in between.

Concerning this clonotype: A much larger clone lies one base from this, so it may be a read error. The rearrangement joins TRBV15 to TRBJ2-5; weak D call: TRBD1 (6 bases). Germline V gene lookup returns CDR1 LNHNV and CDR2 YYDKDF (reference sequence). The CDR3 has 13 amino acids. CDR3 coding DNA: TGTGCCACCAGCAGAGATTCAGGGGAGACCCGGTACTTC. Protein: CATSRDSGETRYF. The whole variable domain, remainder taken from reference TRBV15 and TRBJ2-5, is DAMVIQNPRYQVTQFGKPVTLSCSQTLNHNVMYWYQQKSSQAPKLLFHYYDKDFNNEADTPDNFQSRRPNTSFCFLDIRSPGLGDTAMYLCATSRDSGETRYFGPGTRLLVL.